These 18 T cell receptor beta chains originate from one sample sequenced in a study of OX40 agonist ivuxolimab in advanced cancers. TCRdb's table, derived via immunoSEQ multiplex PCR, lists solely in-frame clones and lacks some. The repertoire holds approximately 94,000 clones, with around 91% as singletons. Sequenced here: CD4+ or CD8+ T cells sorted from blood, sampled in a trial of the OX40 agonist ivuxolimab. These receptors were taken from an adult with an advanced solid tumor such as melanoma, head and neck, liver or kidney cancer.

The chain carries TRBV30 and TRBJ2-7, with TRBD1 identical over 7 bases. CDR3 length equals 16 residues. V lost 2 bases, J lost 0 bases, and 10 bases stayed unmatched. Germline V CDR1 and CDR2: GTSNPN, SVGIG (reference sequence). As DNA, the CDR3 is TGTGCCTGGAGTTTCAGGACAGGCCTCCTCTCCTACGAGCAGTACTTC. This codes for CAWSFRTGLLSYEQYF.

The chain couples TRBV20-1 to TRBJ1-2, with D unresolved. V was shortened by 4 bases and J by 5 bases, with 5 bases between the two germline ends. Germline CDR1 is DFQATT and CDR2 is SNEGSKA (reference sequence). The CDR3 totals 10 residues. The CDR3 nucleotides are TGCAGTGCTACAGGATATGGCTACACCTTC. This gives the protein CSATGYGYTF.

This sequence joins TRBV20-1 and TRBJ1-3; D not resolved. The CDR3 runs 11 residues. Germline CDR1 reads DFQATT; CDR2 reads SNEGSKA (reference sequence). Deletions cut 7 bases from V and 4 bases from J, with 8 bases between. CDR3 DNA: TGCAGTGTTAATACCGGAAACACCATATATTTT. Amino acids: CSVNTGNTIYF.

V usage is TRBV10-3 and J usage is TRBJ1-5; D might be TRBD1 (5 bases). The CDR3 has 12 amino acids. Trimming left V 8 bases short and J 4 bases short, with 9 bases between. Germline values: CDR1 ENHRY, CDR2 SYGVKD. CDR3 DNA: TGTGCCATCGGGACCGGTAATCAGCCCCAGCATTTT. Translating gives CAIGTGNQPQHF.

DNA of the CDR3: TGTGCCAGCAGCCCCGGGGCTGGGGTTTGGTCCCAGCATTTT. Amino acids: CASSPGAGVWSQHF. The chain couples TRBV2 to TRBJ1-5; a weak D match, TRBD1 (5 bases). V was clipped by 6 bases and J by 11 bases, with 20 bases between them. The CDR3 consists of 14 residues. Looked up from germline, CDR1 is SNHLY and CDR2 is FYNNEI.

The rearrangement links TRBV28 to TRBJ2-3, with 13 bases fitting TRBD2. J lost 1 base, V lost 4 bases, and 5 bases had no gene match. In germline, CDR1 is MDHEN, CDR2 SYDVKM. The CDR3 loop spans 17 amino acids. CDR3 DNA sequence: TGTGCCAGCAGTTCTACTAGCGGGAGGGCCGGCACAGATACGCAGTATTTT. This sequence encodes CASSSTSGRAGTDTQYF. Drawing the rest from reference TRBV28 and TRBJ2-3, the complete variable domain is DVKVTQSSRYLVKRTGEKVFLECVQDMDHENMFWYRQDPGLGLRLIYFSYDVKMKEKGDIPEGYSVSREKKERFSLILESASTNQTSMYLCASSSTSGRAGTDTQYFGPGTRLTVL.

V and J are TRBV7-9 and TRBJ2-7; D assignment may be TRBD1 or TRBD2 (6 bases each). This CDR3 spans 16 amino acids. Deletions cut 0 bases from V and 3 bases from J, with 15 bases between. Germline V gene lookup returns CDR1 SEHNR and CDR2 FQNEAQ (reference sequence). In nucleotides, the CDR3 is TGTGCCAGCAGCTTAGCGGGGGCAGGAGGGGGCTACGAGCAGTACTTC. This codes for CASSLAGAGGGYEQYF.

The rearrangement joins TRBV11-1 to TRBJ2-1; D unresolved. Germline V gene sequence: CDR1 SGHAT, CDR2 FQDESV (reference sequence). The CDR3 is made up of 13 amino acids. V dropped 10 bases and J dropped 8 bases, with 18 bases sitting between them. CDR3 sequence (DNA): TGTGCCATCCCGCGACTCCTGGGCGATGAGCAGTTCTTC. Its translation: CAIPRLLGDEQFF. The complete variable domain, with remaining parts taken from reference TRBV11-1 and TRBJ2-1, reads EAEVAQSPRYKITEKSQAVAFWCDPISGHATLYWYRQILGQGPELLVQFQDESVVDDSQLPKDRFSAERLKGVDSTLKIQPAELGDSAMYLCAIPRLLGDEQFFGPGTRLTVL.

The chain employs TRBV7-9 and TRBJ2-2, with unresolved D. CDR3 length equals 15 residues. Germline assignment: CDR1 SEHNR and CDR2 FQNEAQ (reference sequence). V dropped 1 base and J dropped 1 base, with 7 bases sitting between them. This chain's CDR3 is CASSLGSLNTGELFF. The CDR3 DNA is TGTGCCAGCAGCTTAGGCAGTCTGAACACCGGGGAGCTGTTTTTT.

The chain is built from TRBV28 and TRBJ2-5, with 9 bases matching TRBD1. The J segment lost 5 bases and the V segment lost 8 bases, leaving 9 bases of the junction unmatched. This CDR3 contains 14 residues. CDR1 is MDHEN and CDR2 is SYDVKM in the germline V gene. This CDR3 is CASLGYRGRETQYF. CDR3 nucleotide sequence: TGTGCCAGCTTGGGGTACAGGGGGCGTGAGACCCAGTACTTC.

The rearrangement uses TRBV4-3 and TRBJ2-1; 7 bases line up with TRBD2. The ends lost 1 base at V and 15 bases at J; junction bases unmatched: 12. CDR3 size: 14 residues. CDR1 is LGHNA, CDR2 YSLEER, per germline. CDR3 protein: CASSQGPGAGPRFF. The CDR3 DNA reads TGCGCCAGCAGCCAAGGCCCGGGAGCGGGGCCAAGGTTCTTC.

The chain carries TRBV2 and TRBJ2-7, with 7 bases that match TRBD2. V shed 7 bases and J 6 bases; nucleotides not matched to a gene: 9. This CDR3 spans 13 amino acids. The germline V gene encodes CDR1 SNHLY and CDR2 FYNNEI. The CDR3 protein is CASTTRGEGEQYF. The CDR3 nucleotides are TGTGCCAGCACGACCCGGGGGGAGGGCGAGCAGTACTTC.

The chain joins TRBV5-4 to TRBJ2-3, with unresolved D. V lost 4 bases to trimming and J lost 3 bases, with 12 bases between them. CDR1 is SGHNT and CDR2 is YYREEE in the germline V gene (reference sequence). The CDR3 sequence is 14 residues long. The CDR3 protein is CASSRWTATDTQYF. The DNA for the CDR3 is TGTGCCAGCAGCCGATGGACCGCGACAGATACGCAGTATTTT. The variable domain in full, with the rest retrieved from reference TRBV5-4 and TRBJ2-3, is ETGVTQSPTHLIKTRGQQVTLRCSSQSGHNTVSWYQQALGQGPQFIFQYYREEENGRGNFPPRFSGLQFPNYSSELNVNALELDDSALYLCASSRWTATDTQYFGPGTRLTVL.

V usage is TRBV7-3 and J usage is TRBJ1-4; D is unclear. The CDR3 length is 15 residues. V was cut by 5 bases and J by 6 bases, with 16 bases left in between. Germline-derived CDR1 and CDR2 are SGHTA and FQGTGA. The CDR3 nucleotides read TGTGCCAGCAGCCAGTGGGGAAAAGAGGATGAAAAACTGTTTTTT. Protein sequence: CASSQWGKEDEKLFF.

Notes on this clone: This specimen includes other DNA sequences encoding the same CDR3. The chain joins TRBV5-6 to TRBJ1-1, with a possible D match to TRBD1 (5 bases). The length of the CDR3 is 13 residues. CDR1 SGHDT and CDR2 YYEEEE come from the germline V gene. V lost 0 bases and J lost 5, with 8 bases in between. The CDR3 DNA sequence: TGTGCCAGCAGCTTGGTCCAGGGAACTGAAGCTTTCTTT. Translated, it gives CASSLVQGTEAFF.

This chain uses TRBV27 with TRBJ2-3, with D perhaps matching TRBD1 (6 bases). The CDR3 sequence is 15 residues long. The V gene's germline CDR1 is MNHEY and CDR2 SMNVEV (reference sequence). V lost 5 bases, J lost 4 bases, and 16 bases lay in between. The CDR3 region has the DNA TGTGCCAGCAGTCCCGTAGGGGGAGCGGCAGATACGCAGTATTTT. Protein sequence: CASSPVGGAADTQYF.

V is TRBV30 and J is TRBJ1-3; D is uncertain. V lost 0 bases to trimming and J lost 2 bases, with 23 bases between them. The germline CDR1 and CDR2 sequences are GTSNPN and SVGIG (reference sequence). This CDR3 has 19 residues. As DNA, the CDR3 is TGTGCCTGGAGTGTTAAGGTTTGGTCCCAGTATTATCCTGGAAACACCATATATTTT. Protein: CAWSVKVWSQYYPGNTIYF. Using reference TRBV30 and TRBJ1-3 for the parts outside the CDR3, the full variable domain is SQTIHQWPATLVQPVGSPLSLECTVEGTSNPNLYWYRQAAGRGLQLLFYSVGIGQISSEVPQNLSASRPQDRQFILSSKKLLLSDSGFYLCAWSVKVWSQYYPGNTIYFGEGSWLTVV.

The chain links TRBV2 to TRBJ2-1; the match to TRBD2 covers 9 bases. The CDR3 runs 15 residues. Looked up from germline, CDR1 is SNHLY and CDR2 is FYNNEI. J lost 1 base, V lost 8 bases, and 6 bases had no gene match. The CDR3 DNA reads TGTGCCAGCTCTAAAACTAGCGGGTCCTACAATGAGCAGTTCTTC. Translating it yields CASSKTSGSYNEQFF.